This is a list of T cell receptor beta chains from one sample in a study of OX40 agonist ivuxolimab in advanced cancers. Sequencing used immunoSEQ multiplex PCR; TCRdb keeps in-frame clones, though not all of them. The sample contains around 2,900 clones, about 72% of which appear only once. This specimen was CD4+ or CD8+ T cells sorted from blood, taken in a trial of the OX40 agonist ivuxolimab. These receptor sequences come from an adult with an advanced solid tumor such as melanoma, head and neck, liver or kidney cancer. Both conserved end residues are trimmed from each CDR3.

>TRBJ2-1|TRBV6-1
ASRGTGGYEQF
>TRBJ2-1|TRBV15
ATSREPNNEQF
>TRBJ2-7|TRBV14
ASSRWTGTGSYEQY
>TRBJ1-2|TRBV2
ASSEGTGMGGGYT
>TRBJ1-4|TRBV6-5
ASSHRQGSNEKLF
>TRBJ1-2|TRBV13
ASSLGTGSYGYT
>TRBJ2-5|TRBV7-9
ASSLASGGGTQY
>TRBJ1-2|TRBV13
ASSLRGPGQGDGYT
>TRBJ2-5|TRBV4-1
ASRALADQETQY
>TRBJ2-5|TRBV28
ASRGADLFQETQY
>TRBJ2-3|TRBV5-5
ASSLDSSTDTQY
>TRBJ1-5|TRBV7-8
ASSLGLRGNQPQH
>TRBJ2-5|TRBV4-1
ASSQEGLAGGLETQY
>TRBJ1-4|TRBV4-1
ASSQEMGTTNEKLF
>TRBJ2-2|TRBV4-3
ASSQVAPGLAGGPGTGELF
>TRBJ2-5|TRBV9
ASSVAAGGQETQY